This TCR beta chain was documented in a study of blood T cell repertoires in COVID-19. As for the study in general: The United States, Italy and Spain supplied acute and convalescent COVID-19 samples.

How the authors handled the data: Using reference gene primer amplification, nucleated cell counts were estimated. Method: immunoSEQ multiplex PCR; TCRdb's copy keeps in-frame clones and lacks some. V, J and clone size are taken as reported in that table, and D and trimming were inferred from the DNA itself. This table holds roughly 170,000 clones, about four fifths found once. This clone showed up just a few times. Self-reported history from a screening survey and questionnaire set each donor's cohort. Donors in Cohort 3 counted as recovered after two negative PCRs, clearance, or symptom resolution. V lost 3 bases, J lost 4 bases, and 6 bases stayed unmatched. CDR1 is SNHLY, CDR2 FYNNEI, per germline. This CDR3 comprises 15 residues.

V is TRBV2 and J is TRBJ1-2; 9 bases match TRBD1. Specimen: PBMCs or T cells enriched from blood (not recorded which). The sequence came from a man aged 45 to 65 who had recovered from COVID-19. The CDR3 loop reads CASSEGTGYSYGYTF. For the CDR3, the DNA is TGTGCCAGCAGTGAGGGGACAGGGTATAGCTATGGCTACACCTTC. Looking up the rest from reference TRBV2 and TRBJ1-2 gives the full variable domain: EPEVTQTPSHQVTQMGQEVILRCVPISNHLYFYWYRQILGQKVEFLVSFYNNEISEKSEIFDDQFSVERPDGSNFTLKIRSTKLEDSAMYFCASSEGTGYSYGYTFGSGTRLTVV.